Listed below are T cell receptor beta chains from one sample, sequenced in a study of blood T cells in healthy people across ages. One entry per CDR3 protein results from TCRdb running MiXCR on the 5' RACE reads. The sample shows 600,000 to 800,000 distinct CDR3 sequences, under 65% of them seen only once. Sample: blood. Receptors were obtained from a woman at least 80 years old in good health. The CDR3 runs from the conserved cysteine through the conserved F or W. Fields, in order: V gene, clone size, J gene, CDR3 length, D gene, CDR3 DNA, CDR3 protein. The D gene is left open where the match is weak. Not every row has a clone size; where given, it reads once, few, many or a size class.

TRBV10-3	-	TRBJ2-7	14	-	TGTGCCATCAGTGAATCAAACAGCTACTACGAGCAGTACTTC	CAISESNSYYEQYF
TRBV20-1	-	TRBJ2-1	14	-	TGCAGTGCTAGAGATCAGGGCTCCTACAATGAGCAGTTCTTC	CSARDQGSYNEQFF
TRBV7-3	-	TRBJ2-2	15	TRBD2	TGTGCCAGCAGCTTTAGCGGGATGAACACCGGGGAGCTGTTTTTT	CASSFSGMNTGELFF
TRBV5-1	-	TRBJ2-1	15	TRBD2	TGCGCCAGTGAAGCGGGGGGCGGTTCCTACAATGAGCAGTTCTTC	CASEAGGGSYNEQFF
TRBV20-1	-	TRBJ2-1	14	-	TGCAGTGCTACTTCTCAATTGGGGCAACATGAGCAGTTCTTC	CSATSQLGQHEQFF
TRBV20-1	few	TRBJ1-1	14	-	TGCAGTGCTGTACCGGGGATTAGGAACACTGAAGCTTTCTTT	CSAVPGIRNTEAFF
TRBV12-3/TRBV12-4	many	TRBJ2-3	14	-	TGTGCCAGCAGCCCTCGACCCAGCACAGATACGCAGTATTTT	CASSPRPSTDTQYF
TRBV7-9	many	TRBJ2-1	17	-	TGTGCCAGCAGCCGCCCAGCCTTAGGGCAGCTTAGGGATGAGCAGTTCTTC	CASSRPALGQLRDEQFF
TRBV5-1	-	TRBJ1-1	14	-	TGCGCCAGCAGCTTGGCACCCAGAGGCGCTGAAGCTTTCTTT	CASSLAPRGAEAFF
TRBV7-7	many	TRBJ2-1	15	TRBD2	TGTGCTAGCAGCTTCCGCGAGGGACTATCCAATGAGCAGTTCTTC	CASSFREGLSNEQFF
TRBV7-2	few	TRBJ2-3	15	-	TGTGCCAGCAGCACCCGATCCTGGGGTTCAGATACGCAGTATTTT	CASSTRSWGSDTQYF
TRBV20-1	many	TRBJ1-5	17	-	TGCAGTGCTAGAGATGGGGCGAGACAGACCTATGATCAGCCCCAGCATTTT	CSARDGARQTYDQPQHF
TRBV7-9	few	TRBJ2-5	15	-	TGTGCCAGCAGCTTAAGGAGGGGTGAGTTGGAGACCCAGTACTTC	CASSLRRGELETQYF
TRBV28	-	TRBJ1-6	16	TRBD1	TGTGCCAGCAGTCGCCAGGGGACAGGGCATAATTCACCCCTCCACTTT	CASSRQGTGHNSPLHF
TRBV2	few	TRBJ2-1	12	-	TGTGCCAGCAGTGTATCCAGCGTCGAGCAGTTCTTC	CASSVSSVEQFF
TRBV28	-	TRBJ1-6	13	-	TGTGCCAGCAGTTTACCCCAGCGGATATCCCTCCACTTT	CASSLPQRISLHF
TRBV2	-	TRBJ2-3	13	-	TGTGCGATAGGCAGTTACAGCACAGATACGCAGTATTTT	CAIGSYSTDTQYF
TRBV12-3/TRBV12-4	-	TRBJ1-6	15	TRBD1	TGTGCCAGCAGTTCCCGAGGGACAGGGGATTCACCCCTCCACTTT	CASSSRGTGDSPLHF
TRBV20-1	-	TRBJ2-7	12	TRBD1	TGCAGTGCTAGGGACAGGTCCTACGAGCAGTACTTC	CSARDRSYEQYF
TRBV27	-	TRBJ2-6	13	-	TGTGCCAGCAGTTTATCAAGGGCCAACGTCCTGACTTTC	CASSLSRANVLTF
TRBV5-1	many	TRBJ1-2	14	TRBD1	TGCGCCAGCAGCGAACAGGGGGAGGACTATGGCTACACCTTC	CASSEQGEDYGYTF
TRBV10-3	-	TRBJ1-5	15	TRBD1	TGTGCCATCAGTGAGTCGACAGGGGACGATCAGCCCCAGCTTTTT	CAISESTGDDQPQLF
TRBV7-9	-	TRBJ2-1	14	-	TGTGCCAGCAGCCCTAGCGTCCCCTACAATGAGCAGTTCTTC	CASSPSVPYNEQFF
TRBV7-3	few	TRBJ2-3	17	-	TGTGCCAGCAGCCCCTACCTTATGGCTAGTCGAGCAGATACGCAGTATTTT	CASSPYLMASRADTQYF
TRBV9	few	TRBJ1-4	15	-	TGTGCCAGCAGCGGAAGAGGGGGTTTTAATGAAAAACTGTTTTTT	CASSGRGGFNEKLFF
TRBV20-1	-	TRBJ2-3	17	TRBD2	TGCAGTGCTTGGGGACTAGCGGGAGGCGCCTCCCCCGATACGCAGTATTTT	CSAWGLAGGASPDTQYF
TRBV6-6	once	TRBJ2-3	16	-	TGTGCCAGCAGTTACGCTAGGGGGGGGGCCGCAGATACGCAGTATTTT	CASSYARGGAADTQYF
TRBV15	many	TRBJ2-1	15	-	TGTGCCACCAGCAGAGATCCCGGGAAAACCGAGATCCCGTTCTTC	CATSRDPGKTEIPFF
TRBV5-1	many	TRBJ2-1	15	-	TGCGCCAGCAGCTTGTCCGGGAGTCCCTACAATGAGCAGTTCTTC	CASSLSGSPYNEQFF
TRBV3-1	-	TRBJ2-7	14	-	TGTGCCAGCAGCCAAGCGGGGGCCTCCTACGAGCAGTACTTC	CASSQAGASYEQYF
TRBV20-1	few	TRBJ2-1	15	TRBD2	TGCAGTGCCCCTTTTAGCGGGTTAGACTACAATGAGCAGTTCTTC	CSAPFSGLDYNEQFF
TRBV6-5	-	TRBJ2-7	18	-	TGTGCCAGCAGTTACTCCTATCCCACGGCACGCTCCTACAATGAGCAGTACTTC	CASSYSYPTARSYNEQYF
TRBV5-8	many	TRBJ2-7	16	TRBD1	TGTGCCAGCAGCCGAAGAGAGAGGGACAGTGCCTACGAGCAGTACTTC	CASSRRERDSAYEQYF
TRBV7-9	-	TRBJ1-5	15	-	TGTGCCAGCAGTCCGGGGAACAGCGGAGATCAGCCCCAGCATTTT	CASSPGNSGDQPQHF
TRBV11-2	few	TRBJ2-5	14	-	TGTGCCAGCAGCCCCAGGAGGGCGGAAGAGACCCAGTACTTC	CASSPRRAEETQYF
TRBV6-1	many	TRBJ2-3	14	-	TGTGCCAGCAGTGAAGGGAACCCCCAGGATACGCAGTATTTT	CASSEGNPQDTQYF
TRBV7-9	-	TRBJ2-2	16	-	TGTGCCAGCAGCTTATCCTTGGGGGAGAGACCCGGGGAGCTGTTTTTT	CASSLSLGERPGELFF
TRBV2	-	TRBJ1-6	13	-	TGTGCCAGCAGCGGTCGTGGGGATTCACCCCCCCACTTT	CASSGRGDSPPHF
TRBV28	-	TRBJ2-1	16	TRBD2	TGTGCCAGCAGTTTATTGGTCCTAGCGGGTTACAATGAGCAGTTCTTC	CASSLLVLAGYNEQFF
TRBV7-2	many	TRBJ2-3	16	-	TGTGCCAGCTCCCCAACTGTTCTGGGCGGGGCAGATACGCAGTATTTT	CASSPTVLGGADTQYF
TRBV6-6	many	TRBJ1-5	15	-	TGTGCCAGCAGACTGGGGGGAGATAGCAATCAGCCCCAGCATTTT	CASRLGGDSNQPQHF
TRBV6-2/TRBV6-3	-	TRBJ1-5	16	TRBD1	TGTGCCAGCAGTAGCAACAGGGGGCGCGGCAATCAGCCCCAGCATTTT	CASSSNRGRGNQPQHF
TRBV14	-	TRBJ2-7	14	-	TGTGCCAGCAGCCAAGTTCCAGATTCCTACGAGCAGTACTTC	CASSQVPDSYEQYF
TRBV6-1	-	TRBJ2-5	14	TRBD2	TGTGCCAGCAGCAGTGGGGGGGGGTTTGAGACCCAGTACTTC	CASSSGGGFETQYF
TRBV12-3/TRBV12-4	-	TRBJ2-5	13	TRBD1	TGTGCCAGCAGTCGAGAGGGGGCAGAGGCCCAGTACTTC	CASSREGAEAQYF
TRBV7-3	-	TRBJ2-1	15	TRBD2	TGTGCCAGCAGCTGGGGGGGTAGCGGGGCGAATGAGCAGTTCTTC	CASSWGGSGANEQFF
TRBV7-3	many	TRBJ2-3	11	-	TGTGCCAGCAGCCCCGGTGGTACGCAGTATTTT	CASSPGGTQYF
TRBV3-1	-	TRBJ1-6	13	TRBD1	TGTGCCAGCAGCCGCCCAGGGGGTTCACCCCTCCACTTT	CASSRPGGSPLHF
TRBV3-1	-	TRBJ2-1	16	-	TGTGCCAGCAGCCAAGATCGAGGAGTGGGTTACAATGAGCAGTTCTTC	CASSQDRGVGYNEQFF
TRBV5-1	-	TRBJ2-3	14	-	TGCGCCAGCAGCGTAACTAGCCGAGCCCTCACGCAGTATTTT	CASSVTSRALTQYF
TRBV7-2	-	TRBJ2-6	18	TRBD1	TGTGCCAGCAGCTCCCTTACAGGGGGCAGGTTCGGGGCCAACGTCCTGACTTTC	CASSSLTGGRFGANVLTF
TRBV20-1	many	TRBJ2-1	16	-	TGCAGTGCTAGGGCGCGACAGCCGAGCTCCTACAATGAGCAGTTCTTC	CSARARQPSSYNEQFF
TRBV27	few	TRBJ2-7	14	TRBD1	TGTGCCAGCAAAATTCTTCAGGGGGCGAGGGAGCAGTACTTC	CASKILQGAREQYF
TRBV27	few	TRBJ2-1	11	-	TGTGCCAGAGAGACCTACAATGAGCAGTTCTTC	CARETYNEQFF